One sample yielded the 31 T cell receptor beta chains listed below, sequenced in a study of T cells after yellow fever vaccination. In TCRdb, the 5' RACE reads were re-called with MiXCR into one record per CDR3 protein. The repertoire holds roughly 110,000 distinct CDR3 sequences, with 8.4% as singletons. The specimen comprised CD8+ T cells sorted from PBMCs, sampled 45 days after the yellow fever booster vaccination. The receptors come from a man aged 25-45 years who received the YFV17D yellow fever vaccine.

This clonotype showed up many times. This chain joins TRBV12-3 or TRBV12-4 and TRBJ2-2; perhaps TRBD2 as D (6 bases). V dropped 4 bases and J dropped 7 bases, with 10 bases sitting between them. This CDR3 contains 13 residues. This CDR3 is CASSWRAFGELFF. DNA for the CDR3: TGTGCCAGCAGTTGGAGGGCGTTCGGGGAGCTGTTTTTT.

There are many counts of this clonotype. The V call is TRBV11-2, the J call TRBJ2-7, with D perhaps matching TRBD2 (5 bases). Germline CDR1 SGHAT, CDR2 FQNNGV. V gave up 7 bases and J gave up 4 bases, with 23 bases separating them. The CDR3 covers 16 residues. DNA for the CDR3: TGTGCCAGCAAGGGAGACTACGACCGATTTACATACGAGCAGTACTTC. Amino acid sequence: CASKGDYDRFTYEQYF.

The V gene is TRBV19, the J gene TRBJ2-1; D may be TRBD2 (5 bases). Germline CDR1 reads LNHDA; CDR2 reads SQIVND (reference sequence). The CDR3 is 11 residues long. Deletions cut 5 bases from V and 12 bases from J, with 11 bases between. CDR3 amino acids: CASSSRLRQFF. The CDR3 DNA reads as TGTGCCAGTAGTTCGAGACTACGGCAGTTCTTC.

This clonotype was found many times. The rearrangement joins TRBV6-5 to TRBJ2-7, with 8 bases that match TRBD2. CDR3 length: 17 residues. Trimming at V came to 2 bases and at J to 2 bases, leaving 11 bases not matched to a gene. The germline V gene has CDR1 MNHEY and CDR2 SVGAGI. CDR3 sequence reads: CASSYDSRAGGAYEQYF. The CDR3 DNA reads as TGTGCCAGCAGTTACGATTCAAGGGCGGGAGGAGCCTACGAGCAGTACTTC.

This CDR3 is CASSQSLAHSYEQYF. The DNA for the CDR3 is TGTGCCAGCAGCCAAAGCCTAGCCCATAGCTACGAGCAGTACTTC. V is TRBV4-2 and J is TRBJ2-7; TRBD2 might be the D (5 bases). V gave up 2 bases and J gave up 3 bases, with 14 bases separating them. This CDR3 is 15 amino acids long. Germline V lookup: CDR1 LGHNA, CDR2 YNFKEQ.

This clonotype was picked up many times. V gene TRBV27 combines with J gene TRBJ2-1; TRBD2 matches at 7 bases. The V and J ends lost 4 bases and 6 bases, in that order; junction bases with no gene match: 6. Germline V gives CDR1 MNHEY, CDR2 SMNVEV (reference sequence). CDR3 length: 14 amino acids. CDR3 nucleotide sequence: TGTGCCAGCAGTTACGGGACTACACTCAATGAGCAGTTCTTC. It codes for CASSYGTTLNEQFF.

This clonotype was detected many times. The rearrangement joins TRBV24-1 to TRBJ2-1, with D unclear. From germline, CDR1 is KGHDR and CDR2 SFDVKD. The CDR3 sequence is 12 residues long. The V end was cut by 4 bases, the J end by 9 bases, with 9 bases between. For the CDR3, the DNA is TGTGCCACCAGTGAGGGAAGGGCTGAGCAGTTCTTC. Translating it yields CATSEGRAEQFF.

This clonotype was observed at least ten times. The chain combines TRBV20-1 with TRBJ2-1, with 8 bases fitting TRBD1. CDR1 and CDR2 (germline): DFQATT, SNEGSKA (reference sequence). Unmatched junction bases numbered 11, after V lost 6 bases and J lost 4 bases. The CDR3 runs 15 residues. CDR3: CSALRWGQVYNEQFF. As DNA, the CDR3 is TGCAGTGCCTTACGTTGGGGACAGGTATACAATGAGCAGTTCTTC.

With regard to this clonotype: A read error may explain this, as a much larger clone is one base away. The V call is TRBV3-1, the J call TRBJ2-7; D perhaps matches TRBD2 (5 bases). CDR1 and CDR2 (germline): LGHDT, YNNKEL (reference sequence). The CDR3 spans 15 residues. V lost 3 bases to trimming and J lost 2 bases, with 14 bases between them. Written as DNA, the CDR3 is TGTGCCAGCAGCCAGGAGGACGCCTCCACCTACGAGCAGTACTTC. It encodes CASSQEDASTYEQYF.

The chain uses TRBV6-5 and TRBJ2-7; TRBD2 aligns across 10 bases. In germline, CDR1 is MNHEY, CDR2 SVGAGI. J lost 6 bases, V lost 8 bases, and 22 bases had no gene match. This CDR3 contains 18 residues. CDR3 bases: TGTGCCAGCTCCCCCGGCGCTAGCGGGAGAGGGGTCCCACTCGAGCAGTACTTC. It is translated as CASSPGASGRGVPLEQYF.

This rearrangement joins TRBV2 to TRBJ1-5; perhaps TRBD1 as D (5 bases). The CDR3 spans 18 residues. Germline loops: CDR1 SNHLY, CDR2 FYNNEI. The CDR3 loop reads CTISFIVRVRTLNQPQHF. The CDR3 nucleotides read TGTACCATCAGTTTTATTGTTCGGGTGCGGACACTGAATCAGCCCCAGCATTTT.

Only a few counts were recorded for this clonotype. This rearrangement joins TRBV15 to TRBJ2-1, with a tentative D call TRBD1 (6 bases). Looked up from germline, CDR1 is LNHNV and CDR2 is YYDKDF (reference sequence). V lost 5 bases, J lost 8 bases, and 13 bases lay in between. There are 13 residues in the CDR3. The CDR3 coding sequence is TGTGCCACCAGCCCTCTTCCAGGGGATGAGCAGTTCTTC. Translated: CATSPLPGDEQFF.

This clonotype occurred many times. J is TRBJ2-1 and V is TRBV4-1; TRBD2 aligns across 7 bases. J was trimmed by 7 bases and V by 4 bases; bases with no gene match: 10. The CDR3 is made up of 15 amino acids. Germline V lookup: CDR1 MGHRA, CDR2 YSYEKL. As DNA, the CDR3 is TGCGCCAGCAGCCCGCCCAGCGGGAATATAAATGAGCAGTTCTTC. Encoded protein: CASSPPSGNINEQFF.

This clonotype was recorded only once. Possible read error: a much larger clone is one base away. This chain uses TRBV12-3 or TRBV12-4 with TRBJ2-1; the match to TRBD2 covers 13 bases. CDR3 length equals 15 residues. The CDR3 loop reads CAGSGGLAGYNEQFF. CDR3 in DNA: TGTGCCGGCAGCGGGGGACTAGCGGGGTACAATGAGCAGTTCTTC.

This clonotype came up a few times. V is TRBV4-1 and J is TRBJ1-2; 9 bases line up with TRBD1. The V segment lost 0 bases and the J segment 6 bases; nucleotides outside the gene matches: 5. The CDR3 is 15 residues long. Germline values: CDR1 MGHRA, CDR2 YSYEKL. CDR3 sequence: CASSQEWGTGHGYTF. CDR3 bases: TGCGCCAGCAGCCAAGAATGGGGGACAGGGCATGGCTACACCTTC.

Many counts were recorded for this clonotype. This chain links TRBV4-3 with TRBJ2-7; a weak D match, TRBD1 (5 bases). Germline V lookup: CDR1 LGHNA, CDR2 YSLEER. V was shortened by 1 base and J by 10 bases, with 17 bases between the two germline ends. This CDR3 is built from 14 residues. The CDR3 is CASSQVEGAPDQYF. The CDR3 coding sequence is TGCGCCAGCAGCCAAGTGGAAGGGGCCCCAGACCAGTACTTC.

The table lists this clonotype with a few counts. This sequence joins TRBV7-9 and TRBJ2-5; D perhaps matches TRBD2 (6 bases). CDR3 length: 14 residues. V shed 3 bases and J shed 7 bases, with 15 bases lying between them. In germline, CDR1 is SEHNR, CDR2 FQNEAQ (reference sequence). The CDR3 DNA reads TGTGCCAGCAGCTTTTACGGGAGTCAGGGGACCCAGTACTTC. Translated: CASSFYGSQGTQYF.

Many counts were recorded for this clonotype. This chain links TRBV5-1 with TRBJ2-3; tentatively, D is TRBD2 (5 bases). The V gene's germline CDR1 is SGHRS and CDR2 YFSETQ. V lost 1 base and J lost 4, with 10 bases in between. CDR3 length: 14 amino acids. The CDR3 here is CASSLFFGADTQYF. CDR3 DNA sequence: TGCGCCAGCAGCTTGTTTTTCGGGGCAGATACGCAGTATTTT. The full variable domain, its missing parts supplied by reference TRBV5-1 and TRBJ2-3, is KAGVTQTPRYLIKTRGQQVTLSCSPISGHRSVSWYQQTPGQGLQFLFEYFSETQRNKGNFPGRFSGRQFSNSRSEMNVSTLELGDSALYLCASSLFFGADTQYFGPGTRLTVL.

Ten or more counts support this clonotype. The CDR3 nucleotides read TGTGCCAGCAGCGGAGATGGCTACGAGCAGTACTTC. Protein: CASSGDGYEQYF. The rearrangement uses TRBV9 and TRBJ2-7; D remains unclear. Germline-derived CDR1 and CDR2 are SGDLS and YYNGEE. The CDR3 totals 12 residues. The V end lost 3 bases, the J end lost 3 bases, and 7 bases lay between the germline ends.

The rearrangement joins TRBV29-1 to TRBJ2-7, with 7 bases lining up with TRBD2. Germline CDR1 SQVTM, CDR2 ANQGSEA. The CDR3 runs to 13 residues. V was clipped by 7 bases and J by 4 bases; unmatched bases: 10. In DNA form, the CDR3 reads TGCAGCGCCGAGGGAGGGCCGGGGTACGAGCAGTACTTC. It encodes CSAEGGPGYEQYF.

This chain uses TRBV11-2 with TRBJ1-1; no clear D gene. CDR1 and CDR2 (germline): SGHAT, FQNNGV. Trimming left V 3 bases short and J 1 base short, with 15 bases between. The CDR3 is 16 amino acids. Written as DNA, the CDR3 is TGTGCCAGCAGCTTCCCGGGCGGCTTGGAGAACACTGAAGCTTTCTTT. Protein: CASSFPGGLENTEAFF.

This clonotype was recorded many times. The gene calls are TRBV4-3 and TRBJ1-1, with 9 bases aligning to TRBD1. Germline assignment: CDR1 LGHNA and CDR2 YSLEER. This CDR3 contains 15 residues. The ends lost 5 bases at V and 6 bases at J; junction bases unmatched: 10. CDR3 region: CASSSPGQGMAEAFF. The CDR3 DNA reads TGCGCCAGCAGCTCACCGGGACAGGGTATGGCTGAAGCTTTCTTT.

This clonotype occurred once. The chain links TRBV28 to TRBJ2-1, with 8 nucleotides matching TRBD2. The CDR3 covers 18 residues. Germline assignment: CDR1 MDHEN and CDR2 SYDVKM. V lost 3 bases and J lost 2; bases outside the gene matches: 12. The CDR3, as DNA: TGTGCCAGCAGTTTTGTGGCGGGAGGTTCTTCTGCCTACAATGAGCAGTTCTTC. This translates into CASSFVAGGSSAYNEQFF.

The chain uses TRBV20-1 and TRBJ1-1; weak D call: TRBD1 (6 bases). With 5 bases removed from V and 3 bases from J, the gap between germline ends came to 13 bases. Germline lookup yields CDR1 DFQATT and CDR2 SNEGSKA (reference sequence). The CDR3 length is 13 residues. The CDR3 loop reads CSARHTGYTEAFF. CDR3 nucleotides: TGCAGTGCTCGTCATACAGGGTACACTGAAGCTTTCTTT.

This chain uses TRBV2 with TRBJ2-1; 13 bases line up with TRBD2. The CDR3 runs 17 residues. Germline V gene sequence: CDR1 SNHLY, CDR2 FYNNEI. The junction had 3 bases not matched to a gene; V was cut back by 3 bases and J by 1 base. CDR3 sequence: CASSDPGLAGSYNEQFF. The CDR3 coding sequence is TGTGCCAGCAGTGATCCGGGACTAGCGGGGTCCTACAATGAGCAGTTCTTC. Combining the CDR3 with reference TRBV2 and TRBJ2-1 gives the whole variable domain EPEVTQTPSHQVTQMGQEVILRCVPISNHLYFYWYRQILGQKVEFLVSFYNNEISEKSEIFDDQFSVERPDGSNFTLKIRSTKLEDSAMYFCASSDPGLAGSYNEQFFGPGTRLTVL.

This clonotype was recorded many times. The CDR3 protein is CASSRGLADDTDTQYF. CDR3 nucleotide sequence: TGTGCCAGCAGCCGGGGACTAGCGGACGACACAGATACGCAGTATTTT. The chain is built from TRBV14 and TRBJ2-3; TRBD2 agrees at 11 bases. CDR1 and CDR2 from the germline V gene are SGHDN and FVKESK. The CDR3 totals 16 residues. The V segment lost 4 bases and the J segment 2 bases; nucleotides outside the gene matches: 5.

In its sample, this clonotype was seen many times. The chain has TRBV7-8 and TRBJ2-1; 9 bases are shared with TRBD2. Trimming cost V 2 bases and J 4 bases; bases outside gene matches: 6. The CDR3 loop spans 16 amino acids. Germline CDR1 reads SGHVS; CDR2 reads FQNEAQ. CDR3 in amino acids: CASSLIAGGPYNEQFF. The CDR3 coding sequence is TGTGCCAGCAGCTTAATCGCGGGAGGGCCTTACAATGAGCAGTTCTTC.

There are many counts of this clonotype. V gene TRBV29-1 combines with J gene TRBJ2-1; no definite D call. This CDR3 has 11 amino acids. V dropped 8 bases and J dropped 10 bases, with 15 bases sitting between them. Germline V gene data show CDR1 as SQVTM and CDR2 as ANQGSEA. The DNA of the CDR3 is TGCAGCTCGTCTAGGGAATGGGAGCAGTTCTTC. Its protein product is CSSSREWEQFF.

This clonotype has more than one count but fewer than ten. The genes are TRBV28 and TRBJ2-7, with D perhaps given as TRBD1 or TRBD2 (5 bases each). From germline, CDR1 is MDHEN and CDR2 SYDVKM. This CDR3 spans 15 amino acids. V was pared by 7 bases and J by 5 bases, with 21 bases between. CDR3 sequence reads: CASTTYRRGVDEQYF. The CDR3 region has the DNA TGTGCCAGCACCACCTACAGAAGAGGGGTAGACGAGCAGTACTTC.

This clonotype was found a few times. The CDR3 nucleotides are TGTGCCAGCAGCACCTCTACAGTCGATACGCAGTATTTT. Protein product: CASSTSTVDTQYF. The gene calls are TRBV7-8 and TRBJ2-3; D call uncertain. The CDR3 is 13 amino acids. Germline assignment: CDR1 SGHVS and CDR2 FQNEAQ. V was clipped by 5 bases and J by 6 bases, with 12 bases between them.

This clonotype was seen at least ten times. The chain uses TRBV29-1 and TRBJ2-3, with 7 bases identical to TRBD1. This CDR3 is built from 14 residues. Germline V gives CDR1 SQVTM, CDR2 ANQGSEA. The V segment lost 0 bases and the J segment 1 base; nucleotides outside the gene matches: 1. The CDR3 loop is CSVEDGTGTDTQYF. In DNA form, the CDR3 reads TGCAGCGTTGAAGATGGGACAGGCACAGATACGCAGTATTTT.